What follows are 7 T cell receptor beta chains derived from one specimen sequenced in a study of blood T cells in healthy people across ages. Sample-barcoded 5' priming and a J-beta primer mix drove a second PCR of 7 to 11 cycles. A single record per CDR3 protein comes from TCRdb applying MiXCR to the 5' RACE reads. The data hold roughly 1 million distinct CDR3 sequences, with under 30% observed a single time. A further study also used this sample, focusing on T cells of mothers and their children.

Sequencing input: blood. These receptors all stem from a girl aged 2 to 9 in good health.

In DNA, the CDR3 is TGTGCCAGCAGCCTCCAGAACCCCTATGGCTACACCTTC. Translating it yields CASSLQNPYGYTF. The chain links TRBV28 to TRBJ1-2, with unresolved D. The V end was cut by 6 bases, the J end by 4 bases, with 12 bases between. This CDR3 region has 13 residues. CDR1 and CDR2 from the germline V gene are MDHEN and SYDVKM.

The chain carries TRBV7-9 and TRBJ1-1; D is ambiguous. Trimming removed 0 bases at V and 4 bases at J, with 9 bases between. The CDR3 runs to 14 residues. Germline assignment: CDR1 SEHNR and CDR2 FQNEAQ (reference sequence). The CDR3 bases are TGTGCCAGCAGCTTAGCGGCTCCCAGCACTGAAGCTTTCTTT. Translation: CASSLAAPSTEAFF. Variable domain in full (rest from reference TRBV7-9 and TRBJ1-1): DTGVSQNPRHKITKRGQNVTFRCDPISEHNRLYWYRQTLGQGPEFLTYFQNEAQLEKSRLLSDRFSAERPKGSFSTLEIQRTEQGDSAMYLCASSLAAPSTEAFFGQGTRLTVV.

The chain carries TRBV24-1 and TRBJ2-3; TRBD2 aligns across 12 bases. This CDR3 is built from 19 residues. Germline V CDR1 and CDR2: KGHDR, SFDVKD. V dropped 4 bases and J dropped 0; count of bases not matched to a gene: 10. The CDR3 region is CATSDRRTSGAFSTDTQYF. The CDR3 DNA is TGTGCCACCAGTGACAGGAGGACTAGCGGGGCTTTTAGCACAGATACGCAGTATTTT.

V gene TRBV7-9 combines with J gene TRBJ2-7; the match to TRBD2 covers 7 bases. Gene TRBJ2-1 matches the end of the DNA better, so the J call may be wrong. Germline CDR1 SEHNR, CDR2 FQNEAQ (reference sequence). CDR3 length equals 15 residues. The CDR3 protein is CASSLGTSDWNEQFF. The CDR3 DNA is TGTGCCAGCAGCCTCGGCACTAGCGATTGGAATGAGCAGTTCTTC.

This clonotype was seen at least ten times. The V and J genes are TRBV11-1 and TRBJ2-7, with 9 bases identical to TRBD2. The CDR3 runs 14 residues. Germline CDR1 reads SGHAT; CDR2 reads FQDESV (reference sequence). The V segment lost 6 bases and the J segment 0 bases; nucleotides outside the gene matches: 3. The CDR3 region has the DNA TGTGCCAGCAGTCCTAGCGGGACCTCCTACGAGCAGTACTTC. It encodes CASSPSGTSYEQYF.

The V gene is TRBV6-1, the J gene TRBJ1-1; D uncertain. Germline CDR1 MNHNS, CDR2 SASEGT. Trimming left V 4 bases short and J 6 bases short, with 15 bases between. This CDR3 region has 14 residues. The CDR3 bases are TGTGCCAGCAGTGTTGGAGGGTTGGTCGCTGAAGCTTTCTTT. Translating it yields CASSVGGLVAEAFF.

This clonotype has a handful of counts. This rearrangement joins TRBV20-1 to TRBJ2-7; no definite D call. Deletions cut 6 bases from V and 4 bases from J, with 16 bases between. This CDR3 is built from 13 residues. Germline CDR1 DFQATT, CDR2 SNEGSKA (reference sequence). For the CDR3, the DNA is TGCAGTGCCCCGAATCCCGACCGTTACGAGCAGTACTTC. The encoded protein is CSAPNPDRYEQYF.